What follows are 26 T cell receptor beta chains derived from one specimen sequenced in a study of blood T cell repertoires in COVID-19. Data came from immunoSEQ multiplex PCR; TCRdb stores just in-frame clones and leaves some out. The repertoire holds under 350,000 clones, with around four fifths as singletons. The sample consisted of peripheral blood. Receptor source: a man aged 60 to 75 who had recovered from COVID-19.

V gene TRBV19 combines with J gene TRBJ1-1, with a possible D match to TRBD1 (5 bases). Per germline, CDR1 LNHDA and CDR2 SQIVND (reference sequence). The CDR3 is 15 residues long. The V gene lost 7 bases and the J gene lost 6 bases, with 21 bases spanning the gap. CDR3 protein: CASKTGVGIGSEAFF. The CDR3, as DNA: TGTGCCAGTAAAACGGGGGTGGGGATTGGTTCTGAAGCTTTCTTT.

This clone occurred once. This rearrangement joins TRBV7-9 to TRBJ2-7; weak D call: TRBD2 (6 bases). Trimming removed 3 bases at V and 1 base at J, with 7 bases between. The germline gives CDR1 SEHNR, CDR2 FQNEAQ (reference sequence). The CDR3 has 13 residues. DNA for the CDR3: TGTGCCAGCAGCTTCGGGGGATCCTACGAGCAGTACTTC. Its protein product is CASSFGGSYEQYF. Using reference TRBV7-9 and TRBJ2-7 for the parts outside the CDR3, the full variable domain is DTGVSQNPRHKITKRGQNVTFRCDPISEHNRLYWYRQTLGQGPEFLTYFQNEAQLEKSRLLSDRFSAERPKGSFSTLEIQRTEQGDSAMYLCASSFGGSYEQYFGPGTRLTVT.

This chain joins TRBV6-5 and TRBJ1-2; TRBD1 agrees at 9 bases. V lost 6 bases to trimming and J lost 6 bases; unmatched junction nucleotides: 8. There are 14 residues in the CDR3. Germline V gene data show CDR1 as MNHEY and CDR2 as SVGAGI. CDR3 sequence: CASSSGQGTHGYTF. CDR3 nucleotides: TGTGCCAGCAGCTCCGGACAGGGGACTCATGGCTACACCTTC.

The V call is TRBV2, the J call TRBJ2-7, with 8 bases that match TRBD2. Germline V gives CDR1 SNHLY, CDR2 FYNNEI. This CDR3 has 14 amino acids. The junction had 7 bases not matched to a gene; V was cut back by 4 bases and J by 5 bases. The CDR3, as DNA: TGTGCCAGCAGTGGCGGGACTAGAGTGCACGAGCAGTACTTC. This gives the protein CASSGGTRVHEQYF.

V gene TRBV12-3 or TRBV12-4 combines with J gene TRBJ1-3; D uncertain. The CDR3 is made up of 12 amino acids. Trimming pared 7 bases from V and 7 bases from J, leaving 11 bases between. The CDR3 loop reads CASTIRGNTIYF. In DNA, the CDR3 is TGTGCCAGCACCATTCGGGGTAACACCATATATTTT.

This chain links TRBV5-1 with TRBJ2-3; 8 bases map to TRBD2. Germline trimming cut 4 bases from V and 4 bases from J; bases unmatched to any gene: 8. The germline V gene encodes CDR1 SGHRS and CDR2 YFSETQ. The CDR3 is 15 amino acids. The CDR3 region has the DNA TGCGCCAGCAGCGTCGCGGTAGCGGGATCAGATACGCAGTATTTT. Translation gives CASSVAVAGSDTQYF.

This chain uses TRBV15 with TRBJ1-5, with D perhaps matching TRBD1 (5 bases). Germline V lookup: CDR1 LNHNV, CDR2 YYDKDF (reference sequence). The CDR3 has 16 amino acids. Between the trimmed V and J ends, which lost 1 base and 2 bases, there was a span of 12 bases. CDR3 in DNA: TGTGCCACCAGCAGAGCGGTCAGGGTGGGCAATCAGCCCCAGCATTTT. Translated: CATSRAVRVGNQPQHF.

In DNA, the CDR3 is TGTGCCAGCTCACCGGACAGCGCCAAAAACATTCAGTACTTC. It translates to CASSPDSAKNIQYF. The chain combines TRBV18 with TRBJ2-4; possibly TRBD1 for D (6 bases). The CDR3 is 14 amino acids. The germline V gene has CDR1 KGHSH and CDR2 LQKENI. Trimming left V 3 bases short and J 1 base short, with 7 bases between.

The chain links TRBV3-1 (or the pseudogene TRBV3-2) to TRBJ1-1, with 7 bases identical to TRBD1. The CDR3 runs to 14 residues. V shed 1 base, J shed 7 bases, and the junction held 6 bases outside the gene matches. From germline, CDR1 is LGHDT and CDR2 YNNKEL (reference sequence). CDR3 coding DNA: TGTGCCAGCAGCCAAGGACAGGGAGTTGGTGAAGCTTTCTTT. It codes for CASSQGQGVGEAFF.

The chain is built from TRBV6-5 and TRBJ2-5; D call uncertain. Trimming removed 6 bases at V and 0 bases at J, with 14 bases between. Germline CDR1 and CDR2: MNHEY and SVGAGI. This CDR3 contains 15 residues. The CDR3 coding sequence is TGTGCCAGCAGGGCCGATGTCGGGTACCAAGAGACCCAGTACTTC. This codes for CASRADVGYQETQYF.

J is TRBJ1-3 and V is TRBV6-5; TRBD1 matches at 7 bases. CDR3 length equals 13 residues. From germline, CDR1 is MNHEY and CDR2 SVGAGI. Trimming cost V 10 bases and J 0 bases; bases outside gene matches: 3. Here the CDR3 DNA reads TGTGCCACCACAGGGGCCTCTGGAAACACCATATATTTT. Protein: CATTGASGNTIYF.

V usage is TRBV5-4 and J usage is TRBJ1-2; D is possibly TRBD1 (5 bases). The CDR3 is made up of 12 amino acids. CDR1 is SGHNT, CDR2 YYREEE, per germline (reference sequence). V was trimmed by 10 bases and J by 4 bases, leaving 14 bases between them. The CDR3 DNA sequence: TGTGCCGTTTCGGGGGATTCCTATGGCTACACCTTC. It is translated as CAVSGDSYGYTF.

J is TRBJ2-5 and V is TRBV5-6, with a weak D call TRBD2 (7 bases). Germline V lookup: CDR1 SGHDT, CDR2 YYEEEE. The CDR3 spans 17 residues. V lost 3 bases, J lost 5 bases, and 23 bases lay in between. The CDR3 sequence: CASSSLLSRTAGETQYF. The CDR3 nucleotides are TGTGCCAGCAGCTCCTTACTTTCAAGGACAGCGGGGGAGACCCAGTACTTC.

This clone was detected only once. The chain employs TRBV27 and TRBJ1-6; weak D call: TRBD1 (5 bases). The germline V gene encodes CDR1 MNHEY and CDR2 SMNVEV (reference sequence). V dropped 0 bases and J dropped 5 bases, with 17 bases sitting between them. The CDR3 loop spans 18 amino acids. As DNA, the CDR3 is TGTGCCAGCAGTTTATCTAAAGGGTGGGGCCTTAATAATTCACCCCTCCACTTT. This sequence encodes CASSLSKGWGLNNSPLHF.

The J gene is TRBJ1-4, the V gene TRBV6-5; weak D call: TRBD1 (5 bases). This CDR3 spans 15 amino acids. Germline values: CDR1 MNHEY, CDR2 SVGAGI. V was trimmed by 7 bases and J by 0 bases, leaving 12 bases between them. CDR3 nucleotides: TGTGCCAGCAACCGACAGCTAGCAACTAATGAAAAACTGTTTTTT. The encoded protein is CASNRQLATNEKLFF.

The V gene is TRBV10-2, the J gene TRBJ2-3; 7 bases are a match to TRBD1. The V gene's germline CDR1 is WSHSY and CDR2 SAAADI. The V segment lost 0 bases and the J segment 2 bases; nucleotides outside the gene matches: 5. This CDR3 contains 16 residues. Here the CDR3 DNA reads TGCGCCAGCAGTGAGTCAGGGGGCATGGTCACAGATACGCAGTATTTT. Its translation: CASSESGGMVTDTQYF.

The chain links TRBV5-4 to TRBJ2-1; 13 bases are a match to TRBD2. CDR1 is SGHNT, CDR2 YYREEE, per germline (reference sequence). The CDR3 is 16 residues long. The junction had 8 bases not matched to a gene; V was cut back by 4 bases and J by 7 bases. The CDR3 reads CASSPGLAGAGNEQFF. In DNA form, the CDR3 reads TGTGCCAGCAGCCCCGGACTAGCGGGAGCCGGGAATGAGCAGTTCTTC. Based on the CDR3 plus reference TRBV5-4 and TRBJ2-1, the full variable domain is ETGVTQSPTHLIKTRGQQVTLRCSSQSGHNTVSWYQQALGQGPQFIFQYYREEENGRGNFPPRFSGLQFPNYSSELNVNALELDDSALYLCASSPGLAGAGNEQFFGPGTRLTVL.

The chain links TRBV14 to TRBJ2-2; no clear D gene. This CDR3 is built from 13 residues. The ends were cut back, 4 bases at V and 5 bases at J, with 8 bases in the middle. The V gene's germline CDR1 is SGHDN and CDR2 FVKESK. The CDR3 reads CASSPSMTGELFF. CDR3 bases: TGTGCCAGCAGCCCATCTATGACCGGGGAGCTGTTTTTT.

The chain joins TRBV6-1 to TRBJ2-2; 11 positions match TRBD2. With V trimmed by 2 bases and J by 4 bases, 3 bases remained unmatched. The V gene's germline CDR1 is MNHNS and CDR2 SASEGT. The CDR3 extends over 16 amino acids. CDR3 sequence: CASSELAGGSTGELFF. The CDR3 DNA follows: TGTGCCAGCAGTGAACTAGCGGGAGGTAGCACCGGGGAGCTGTTTTTT.

J is TRBJ2-1 and V is TRBV2; 7 nucleotides align to TRBD2. CDR1 and CDR2 (germline): SNHLY, FYNNEI. The length of the CDR3 is 11 residues. The V segment lost 3 bases and the J segment 13 bases; nucleotides outside the gene matches: 3. CDR3 sequence: CASSDGTTQFF. DNA of the CDR3: TGTGCCAGCAGTGACGGGACTACCCAGTTCTTC.

The CDR3 sequence is CASSTGGDRVHEQYF. The CDR3 DNA reads TGTGCCAGCAGTACCGGAGGGGACAGGGTACACGAGCAGTACTTC. The rearrangement uses TRBV7-9 and TRBJ2-7; 9 bases fit TRBD1. With 6 bases clipped from V and 5 bases from J, the junction kept 11 bases outside the gene matches. Germline V gives CDR1 SEHNR, CDR2 FQNEAQ (reference sequence). The CDR3 is 15 residues long.

V usage is TRBV3-1 (or the pseudogene TRBV3-2) and J usage is TRBJ2-3; 11 bases are shared with TRBD2. The CDR3 loop spans 18 amino acids. V lost 0 bases to trimming and J lost 4 bases; unmatched junction nucleotides: 9. Germline loops: CDR1 LGHDT, CDR2 YNNKEL (reference sequence). The CDR3 region is CASSQETVLAGVSDTQYF. The CDR3, as DNA: TGTGCCAGCAGCCAAGAAACTGTACTAGCGGGAGTGTCAGATACGCAGTATTTT.

CDR3 bases: TGTGCCAGCAGTCCCATCTACCCCTCCCCAGATACGCAGTATTTT. Residues: CASSPIYPSPDTQYF. The chain is built from TRBV27 and TRBJ2-3; D is undetermined. V lost 5 bases and J lost 4, with 16 bases in between. The length of the CDR3 is 15 residues. Per the germline V gene, CDR1 is MNHEY and CDR2 is SMNVEV (reference sequence).

This clone occurred once. The genes are TRBV28 and TRBJ2-1, with D unresolved. The germline gives CDR1 MDHEN, CDR2 SYDVKM. V lost 5 bases and J lost 11, with 16 bases in between. This CDR3 is built from 13 residues. The CDR3 DNA sequence: TGTGCCAGCAGTCAAGAGGTTCCTCGGAAGCAGTTCTTC. It yields the protein CASSQEVPRKQFF.

Comments on this clone: The same CDR3 is also encoded by other DNA sequences in this sample. This chain uses TRBV18 with TRBJ2-3; 7 bases align to TRBD1. Germline V gene data show CDR1 as KGHSH and CDR2 as LQKENI. Trimming at V came to 5 bases and at J to 3 bases, leaving 5 bases not matched to a gene. There are 14 residues in the CDR3. The CDR3 loop is CASSRQGRTDTQYF. The CDR3 DNA sequence: TGTGCCAGCTCAAGACAGGGAAGGACAGATACGCAGTATTTT. The full variable domain, completed using reference TRBV18 and TRBJ2-3, is NAGVMQNPRHLVRRRGQEARLRCSPMKGHSHVYWYRQLPEEGLKFMVYLQKENIIDESGMPKERFSAEFPKEGPSILRIQQVVRGDSAAYFCASSRQGRTDTQYFGPGTRLTVL.

This clone was seen a single time. V and J are TRBV6-5 and TRBJ1-3; D is unclear. This CDR3 is built from 15 residues. Trimming shortened V by 7 bases and J by 0 bases, and 13 bases separated the two germline ends. CDR1 is MNHEY and CDR2 is SVGAGI in the germline V gene. CDR3 bases: TGTGCCAGCAAGCAATTTGGAGTCTCTGGAAACACCATATATTTT. This encodes CASKQFGVSGNTIYF.